One TCR beta chain is described in this entry. Assay: immunoSEQ multiplex PCR; the TCRdb copy retains only in-frame clones and omits some. The table lists 260,000 or so clones, around 86% of them singletons. This specimen belongs to a study of blood T cell repertoires in COVID-19. Study as a whole: The cDNA or gDNA used as material had been derived from T cells, B-cell-depleted T cells, or PBMCs.

Participants had their cohort set by participant-reported clinical history. Germline assignment: CDR1 LNHDA and CDR2 SQIVND (reference sequence). This CDR3 region has 14 residues. The V end was cut by 3 bases, the J end by 2 bases, with 10 bases between. The sample was PBMCs or T cells enriched from blood (not recorded which). The gene calls are TRBV19 and TRBJ1-1; D is undetermined. The receptor comes from a young man who had recovered from COVID-19. The CDR3 sequence: CASSIFLLNTEAFF. As DNA, the CDR3 is TGTGCCAGTAGTATTTTTCTACTTAACACTGAAGCTTTCTTT.